The 27 T cell receptor beta chains given below trace back to one sample, sequenced in a study of response to subunit inactivated influenza vaccine. TCRdb analysed the RT-PCR reads with MiXCR anew, one entry per CDR3 protein. The data show some 800,000 distinct CDR3 sequences, approximately 22% seen once. Source: PBMCs from blood, taken 4 to 6 days after vaccination. Receptor source: a man between 50 and 59 years old who received an inactivated influenza vaccine.

There are a few counts of this clonotype. The rearrangement joins TRBV12-3 or TRBV12-4 to TRBJ2-5, with 7 bases matching TRBD1. This CDR3 region has 15 residues. V shed 6 bases, J shed 5 bases, and the junction held 12 bases outside the gene matches. The CDR3 is CASSLGSGQWETQYF. CDR3 in DNA: TGTGCCAGCAGCCTTGGATCGGGACAGTGGGAGACCCAGTACTTC.

This chain uses TRBV5-1 with TRBJ2-7; D gene unclear. The CDR3 loop spans 15 amino acids. V shed 0 bases and J shed 4 bases, with 14 bases lying between them. Germline CDR1 SGHRS, CDR2 YFSETQ. The CDR3 region is CASSLGPPQLYEQYF. CDR3 bases: TGCGCCAGCAGCTTGGGTCCACCGCAATTATACGAGCAGTACTTC. The variable domain in full, completed from reference TRBV5-1 and TRBJ2-7, reads KAGVTQTPRYLIKTRGQQVTLSCSPISGHRSVSWYQQTPGQGLQFLFEYFSETQRNKGNFPGRFSGRQFSNSRSEMNVSTLELGDSALYLCASSLGPPQLYEQYFGPGTRLTVT.

This clonotype was detected only a few times. CDR3 DNA sequence: TGCAGTGCTCCCAAGGGACGGGGTATGACTAATGAAAAACTGTTTTTT. It encodes CSAPKGRGMTNEKLFF. This chain links TRBV20-1 with TRBJ1-4; a weak D match, TRBD1 (5 bases). Looked up from germline, CDR1 is DFQATT and CDR2 is SNEGSKA (reference sequence). V lost 5 bases, J lost 2 bases, and 18 bases lay in between. The CDR3 spans 16 residues.

The gene calls are TRBV10-3 and TRBJ2-3; tentatively, D is TRBD2 (6 bases). The CDR3 length is 15 residues. V lost 2 bases to trimming and J lost 5 bases, with 14 bases between them. Per germline, CDR1 ENHRY and CDR2 SYGVKD. The CDR3 DNA sequence: TGTGCCATCAGTGAGCCAGGGACTGGTCGAGATACGCAGTATTTT. Translated: CAISEPGTGRDTQYF.

This chain links TRBV12-3 or TRBV12-4 with TRBJ2-5; TRBD1 might be the D (5 bases). V lost 3 bases, J lost 0 bases, and 14 bases lay in between. The CDR3 has 16 amino acids. The DNA of the CDR3 is TGTGCCAGCAGTTTCCGAATCAGACAGAACCAAGAGACCCAGTACTTC. The encoded protein is CASSFRIRQNQETQYF.

This clonotype came up a few times. J is TRBJ2-7 and V is TRBV20-1, with D hard to call. The germline V gene encodes CDR1 DFQATT and CDR2 SNEGSKA (reference sequence). CDR3 length: 14 amino acids. V was clipped by 8 bases and J by 3 bases, with 20 bases between them. CDR3 protein: CSTTPRVGFYEQYF. In DNA form, the CDR3 reads TGCAGTACCACCCCCCGGGTGGGATTCTACGAGCAGTACTTC.

The chain joins TRBV9 to TRBJ2-6; TRBD1 is a possible D gene (5 bases). There are 15 residues in the CDR3. Germline V CDR1 and CDR2: SGDLS, YYNGEE. V lost 3 bases to trimming and J lost 0 bases, with 7 bases between them. In DNA, the CDR3 is TGTGCCAGCAGCGAGGACATCTCTGGGGCCAACGTCCTGACTTTC. Its protein is CASSEDISGANVLTF.

V and J are TRBV28 and TRBJ2-7, with 7 bases aligning to TRBD2. Germline V gives CDR1 MDHEN, CDR2 SYDVKM. With V trimmed by 1 base and J by 0 bases, 6 bases remained unmatched. The CDR3 extends over 16 amino acids. CDR3 in amino acids: CASSLYGGGISYEQYF. CDR3 sequence (DNA): TGTGCCAGCAGTTTATATGGGGGAGGGATCTCCTACGAGCAGTACTTC.

This clonotype occurred a few times. The rearrangement links TRBV3-1 to TRBJ1-4; 7 positions agree with TRBD1. The CDR3 is made up of 15 amino acids. V was clipped by 4 bases and J by 7 bases; unmatched bases: 9. Germline V lookup: CDR1 LGHDT, CDR2 YNNKEL (reference sequence). The chain's CDR3 is CASSRQGGRGEKLFF. CDR3 nucleotides: TGTGCCAGCAGCCGGCAGGGGGGACGAGGTGAAAAACTGTTTTTT.

In this sample, this clonotype turned up once. This chain links TRBV19 with TRBJ1-2, with D uncertain. The germline V and J ends were trimmed by 8 bases and 0 bases, with 13 bases remaining between them. Germline V gene sequence: CDR1 LNHDA, CDR2 SQIVND (reference sequence). There are 14 residues in the CDR3. The CDR3 loop is CASVSFGSNYGYTF. CDR3 coding DNA: TGTGCCAGTGTCTCGTTCGGGTCTAACTATGGCTACACCTTC.

This clonotype was counted only a few times. The rearrangement joins TRBV7-9 to TRBJ1-1; the D gene is possibly TRBD1 (5 bases). The V end was cut by 7 bases, the J end by 6 bases, with 12 bases between. This CDR3 is 12 amino acids long. Germline CDR1 and CDR2: SEHNR and FQNEAQ (reference sequence). The CDR3 reads CASTREGAEAFF. CDR3 sequence (DNA): TGTGCCAGCACCCGAGAAGGGGCTGAAGCTTTCTTT.

This clonotype was picked up a small number of times. The J gene is TRBJ1-5, the V gene TRBV30, with TRBD1 as a possible D gene (6 bases). The germline gives CDR1 GTSNPN, CDR2 SVGIG (reference sequence). CDR3 length: 14 residues. The germline V and J ends were trimmed by 0 bases and 7 bases, with 13 bases remaining between them. The CDR3 DNA reads as TGTGCCTGGAGTGTACTCGGGGGGCTGCAGCCCCAGCATTTT. It is translated as CAWSVLGGLQPQHF. The full variable domain, rest sourced from reference TRBV30 and TRBJ1-5, is SQTIHQWPATLVQPVGSPLSLECTVEGTSNPNLYWYRQAAGRGLQLLFYSVGIGQISSEVPQNLSASRPQDRQFILSSKKLLLSDSGFYLCAWSVLGGLQPQHFGDGTRLSIL.

The chain carries TRBV7-9 and TRBJ1-1; D not resolved. V was cut by 11 bases and J by 1 base, with 11 bases left in between. Germline CDR1 reads SEHNR; CDR2 reads FQNEAQ (reference sequence). The CDR3 has 12 residues. Here the CDR3 DNA reads TGTGCCTCCCTCGGTAGGAACACTGAAGCTTTCTTT. It codes for CASLGRNTEAFF. Filled out from reference TRBV7-9 and TRBJ1-1, the complete variable domain reads DTGVSQNPRHKITKRGQNVTFRCDPISEHNRLYWYRQTLGQGPEFLTYFQNEAQLEKSRLLSDRFSAERPKGSFSTLEIQRTEQGDSAMYLCASLGRNTEAFFGQGTRLTVV.

The chain recombines TRBV11-2 with TRBJ2-5; D gene uncertain. The germline V gene has CDR1 SGHAT and CDR2 FQNNGV. CDR3 size: 14 residues. Trimming left V 1 base short and J 4 bases short, with 10 bases between. The CDR3 DNA reads as TGTGCCAGCAGCTTAGCCTGGGTGGCAGAGACCCAGTACTTC. Translated: CASSLAWVAETQYF.

This clonotype was detected only a few times. The V call is TRBV20-1, the J call TRBJ1-4; D possibly corresponds to TRBD1 (5 bases). Germline CDR1 reads DFQATT; CDR2 reads SNEGSKA (reference sequence). This CDR3 has 14 amino acids. V was pared by 0 bases and J by 7 bases, with 12 bases between. This CDR3 is CSARDRSGGEKLFF. For the CDR3, the DNA is TGCAGTGCTAGAGATAGGAGTGGGGGTGAAAAACTGTTTTTT.

In the case of this clonotype: The junction and the germline gene differ at one end; a read error may be behind it. This rearrangement joins TRBV12-3 or TRBV12-4 to TRBJ2-2; the match to TRBD1 covers 7 bases. The CDR3 length is 16 residues. Here the CDR3 reads CAISPVDRRYTGELFF. The CDR3 coding sequence is TGTGCCATCAGTCCGGTGGACAGGCGGTACACCGGGGAGCTGTTTTTT.

This clonotype showed up just a few times. CDR3 amino acids: CASRTPGAGARYGYTF. CDR3 DNA sequence: TGTGCCAGCAGAACCCCAGGAGCTGGGGCCCGCTATGGCTACACCTTC. V usage is TRBV6-2 or TRBV6-3 and J usage is TRBJ1-2, with D possibly matching TRBD1 (5 bases). Germline V CDR1 and CDR2: MNHEY, SVGEGT. This CDR3 comprises 16 residues. V shed 6 bases and J shed 4 bases, with 21 bases lying between them.

This clonotype was observed a handful of times. The V call is TRBV6-5, the J call TRBJ2-7, with D tentatively TRBD2 (6 bases). Trimming left V 2 bases short and J 4 bases short, with 15 bases between. Germline values: CDR1 MNHEY, CDR2 SVGAGI. This CDR3 is built from 15 residues. CDR3 sequence reads: CASSYRVAGTYEQYF. DNA of the CDR3: TGTGCCAGCAGTTACAGAGTGGCAGGGACTTACGAGCAGTACTTC.

This rearrangement joins TRBV25-1 to TRBJ1-4, with no clear D. V was pared by 2 bases and J by 4 bases, with 11 bases between. CDR3 length: 15 amino acids. From germline, CDR1 is MGHDK and CDR2 SYGVNS. The CDR3 is CASSEVTSINEKLFF. Here the CDR3 DNA reads TGTGCCAGCAGTGAAGTAACGAGTATTAATGAAAAACTGTTTTTT.

This chain connects TRBV3-1 to TRBJ2-3, with TRBD2 identical over 8 bases. This CDR3 is built from 12 residues. CDR1 is LGHDT, CDR2 YNNKEL, per germline (reference sequence). V shed 6 bases and J 15 bases; nucleotides not matched to a gene: 11. The CDR3 region is CASSRPGLEVYF. For the CDR3, the DNA is TGTGCCAGCAGTCGCCCGGGACTAGAAGTTTATTTT.

The chain joins TRBV5-1 to TRBJ1-3; 7 positions match TRBD1. J lost 3 bases, V lost 4 bases, and 4 bases had no gene match. The CDR3 spans 14 residues. The germline V gene has CDR1 SGHRS and CDR2 YFSETQ. For the CDR3, the DNA is TGCGCCAGCAGCACGAGGACAGGTGGAAACACCATATATTTT. Its translation: CASSTRTGGNTIYF.

The chain recombines TRBV15 with TRBJ2-5; D possibly matches TRBD1 or TRBD2 (6 bases each). The CDR3 is 13 residues long. Germline V gene data show CDR1 as LNHNV and CDR2 as YYDKDF (reference sequence). The V end was cut by 8 bases, the J end by 1 base, with 11 bases between. In nucleotides, the CDR3 is TGTGCCACCCGAGGGGGGTTCCAAGAGACCCAGTACTTC. Translation gives CATRGGFQETQYF. Full variable domain (missing parts from reference TRBV15 and TRBJ2-5): DAMVIQNPRYQVTQFGKPVTLSCSQTLNHNVMYWYQQKSSQAPKLLFHYYDKDFNNEADTPDNFQSRRPNTSFCFLDIRSPGLGDTAMYLCATRGGFQETQYFGPGTRLLVL.

The gene calls are TRBV7-2 and TRBJ2-3; 12 bases agree with TRBD2. Germline CDR1 is SGHTA and CDR2 is FQGNSA. With 5 bases clipped from V and 1 base from J, the junction kept 7 bases outside the gene matches. The CDR3 totals 17 residues. CDR3 in amino acids: CASSRRLAGAGTDTQYF. CDR3 sequence (DNA): TGTGCCAGCAGCCGACGACTAGCGGGAGCTGGCACAGATACGCAGTATTTT.

The rearrangement uses TRBV20-1 and TRBJ2-1; 12 positions agree with TRBD2. Looked up from germline, CDR1 is DFQATT and CDR2 is SNEGSKA (reference sequence). This CDR3 is 12 amino acids long. V shed 8 bases, J shed 9 bases, and the junction held 5 bases outside the gene matches. The CDR3 is CSRLAGVGEQFF. CDR3 in DNA: TGCAGTCGACTAGCGGGAGTCGGTGAGCAGTTCTTC.

The table lists this clonotype with a few counts. V usage is TRBV7-9 and J usage is TRBJ2-1; a weak D match, TRBD1 (6 bases). The CDR3 consists of 15 residues. V was trimmed by 1 base and J by 5 bases, leaving 12 bases between them. Germline loops: CDR1 SEHNR, CDR2 FQNEAQ (reference sequence). The CDR3 here is CASSLVSGVDNEQFF. In DNA form, the CDR3 reads TGTGCCAGCAGCTTAGTCTCAGGGGTTGACAATGAGCAGTTCTTC.

The chain combines TRBV7-8 with TRBJ1-1; TRBD1 aligns across 11 bases. Germline V gene data show CDR1 as SGHVS and CDR2 as FQNEAQ. The CDR3 sequence is 15 residues long. The ends lost 4 bases at V and 4 bases at J; junction bases unmatched: 5. CDR3: CASSSGQGAATEAFF. CDR3 DNA: TGTGCCAGCAGCTCAGGACAGGGGGCGGCCACTGAAGCTTTCTTT.

This clonotype was observed a handful of times. The rearrangement uses TRBV4-3 and TRBJ1-2, with TRBD1 as a possible D gene (6 bases). Germline V CDR1 and CDR2: LGHNA, YSLEER. V lost 6 bases, J lost 3 bases, and 11 bases lay in between. The CDR3 is 13 amino acids. DNA for the CDR3: TGCGCCAGCAGTCCCGCAGGGGACTATGGCTACACCTTC. Protein: CASSPAGDYGYTF.